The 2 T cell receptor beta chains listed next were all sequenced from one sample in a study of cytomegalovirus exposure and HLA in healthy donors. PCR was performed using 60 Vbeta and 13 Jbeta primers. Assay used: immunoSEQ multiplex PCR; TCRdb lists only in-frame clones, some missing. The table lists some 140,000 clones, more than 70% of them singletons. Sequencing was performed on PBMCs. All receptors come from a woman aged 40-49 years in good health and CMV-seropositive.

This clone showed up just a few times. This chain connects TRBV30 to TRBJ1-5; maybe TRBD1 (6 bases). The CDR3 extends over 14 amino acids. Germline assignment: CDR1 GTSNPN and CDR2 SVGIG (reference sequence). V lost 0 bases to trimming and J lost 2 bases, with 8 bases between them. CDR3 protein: CAWSVGGGNQPQHF. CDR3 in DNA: TGTGCCTGGAGTGTAGGGGGGGGCAATCAGCCCCAGCATTTT.

CDR3: CASSYTGLGNQPQHF. The CDR3 DNA is TGTGCCAGCAGTTACACAGGGCTGGGCAATCAGCCCCAGCATTTT. The rearrangement joins TRBV27 to TRBJ1-5; a weak D match, TRBD1 (6 bases). The germline CDR1 and CDR2 sequences are MNHEY and SMNVEV (reference sequence). CDR3 length: 15 amino acids. The V gene lost 4 bases and the J gene lost 2 bases, with 12 bases spanning the gap.